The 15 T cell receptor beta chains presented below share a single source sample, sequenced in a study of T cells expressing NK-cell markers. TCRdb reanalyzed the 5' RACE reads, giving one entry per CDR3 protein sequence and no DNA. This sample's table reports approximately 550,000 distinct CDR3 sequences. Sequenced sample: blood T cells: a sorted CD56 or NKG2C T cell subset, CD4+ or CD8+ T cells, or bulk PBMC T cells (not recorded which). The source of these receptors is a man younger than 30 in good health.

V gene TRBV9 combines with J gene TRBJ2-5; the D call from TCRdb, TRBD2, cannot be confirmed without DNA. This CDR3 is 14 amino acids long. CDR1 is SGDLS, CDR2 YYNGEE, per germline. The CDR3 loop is CASSVAGRAETQYF. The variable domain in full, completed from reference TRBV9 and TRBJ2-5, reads DSGVTQTPKHLITATGQRVTLRCSPRSGDLSVYWYQQSLDQGLQFLIQYYNGEERAKGNILERFSAQQFPDLHSELNLSSLELGDSALYFCASSVAGRAETQYFGPGTRLLVL.

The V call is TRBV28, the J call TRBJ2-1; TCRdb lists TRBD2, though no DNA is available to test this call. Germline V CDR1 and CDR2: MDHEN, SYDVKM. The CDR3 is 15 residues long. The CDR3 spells CASTLLTAGGREQFF.

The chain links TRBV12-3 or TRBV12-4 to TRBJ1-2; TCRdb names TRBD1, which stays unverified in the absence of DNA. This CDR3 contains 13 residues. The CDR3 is CASARGAARDYTF.

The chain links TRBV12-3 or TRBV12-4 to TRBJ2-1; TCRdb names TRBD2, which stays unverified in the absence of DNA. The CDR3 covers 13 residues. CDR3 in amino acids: CASSPTRLAEQFF.

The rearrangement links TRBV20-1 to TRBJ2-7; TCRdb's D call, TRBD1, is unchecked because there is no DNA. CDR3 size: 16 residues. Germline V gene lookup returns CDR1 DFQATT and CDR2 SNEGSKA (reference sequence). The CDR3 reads CSARMGGANGSYEQYF.

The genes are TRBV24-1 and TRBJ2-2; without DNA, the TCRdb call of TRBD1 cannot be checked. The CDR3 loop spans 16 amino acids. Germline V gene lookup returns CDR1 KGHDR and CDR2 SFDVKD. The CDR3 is CATSDLRQGPTGELFF.

The CDR3 region is CSLGGGPTEEFF. The V call is TRBV29-1, the J call TRBJ2-1; the TRBD1 assignment by TCRdb is unverifiable without DNA. Germline V lookup: CDR1 SQVTM, CDR2 ANQGSEA. This CDR3 is 12 amino acids long.

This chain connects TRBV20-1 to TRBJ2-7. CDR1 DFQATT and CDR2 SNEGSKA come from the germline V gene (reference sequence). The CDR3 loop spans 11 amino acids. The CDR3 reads CSASVDYEQYF.

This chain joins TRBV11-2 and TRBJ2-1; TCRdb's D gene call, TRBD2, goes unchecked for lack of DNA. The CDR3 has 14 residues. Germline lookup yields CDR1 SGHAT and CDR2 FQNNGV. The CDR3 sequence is CASRWGLRVDEQFF.

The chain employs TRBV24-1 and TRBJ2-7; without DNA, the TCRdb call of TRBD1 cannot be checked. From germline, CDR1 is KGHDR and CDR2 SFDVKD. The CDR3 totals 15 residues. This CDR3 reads CATSDTTGEIYEQYF.

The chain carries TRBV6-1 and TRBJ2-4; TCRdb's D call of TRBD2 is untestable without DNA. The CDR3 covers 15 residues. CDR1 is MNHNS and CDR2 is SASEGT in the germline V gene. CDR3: CASSGRDLAKNIQYF.

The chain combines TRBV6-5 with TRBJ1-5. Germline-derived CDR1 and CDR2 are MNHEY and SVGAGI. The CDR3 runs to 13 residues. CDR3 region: CASSYSLDQPQHF.

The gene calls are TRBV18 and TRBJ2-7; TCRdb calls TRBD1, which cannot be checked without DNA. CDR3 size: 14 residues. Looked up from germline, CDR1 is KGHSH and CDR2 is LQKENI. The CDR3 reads CASSLGAPTYEQYF.

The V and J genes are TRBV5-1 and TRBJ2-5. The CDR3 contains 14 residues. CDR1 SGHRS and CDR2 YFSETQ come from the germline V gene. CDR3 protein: CASSLALAKETQYF. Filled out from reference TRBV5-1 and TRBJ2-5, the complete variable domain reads KAGVTQTPRYLIKTRGQQVTLSCSPISGHRSVSWYQQTPGQGLQFLFEYFSETQRNKGNFPGRFSGRQFSNSRSEMNVSTLELGDSALYLCASSLALAKETQYFGPGTRLLVL.

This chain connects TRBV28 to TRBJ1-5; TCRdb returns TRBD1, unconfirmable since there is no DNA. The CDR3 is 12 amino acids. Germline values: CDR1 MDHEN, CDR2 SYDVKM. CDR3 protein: CASSPRSRGQHF.